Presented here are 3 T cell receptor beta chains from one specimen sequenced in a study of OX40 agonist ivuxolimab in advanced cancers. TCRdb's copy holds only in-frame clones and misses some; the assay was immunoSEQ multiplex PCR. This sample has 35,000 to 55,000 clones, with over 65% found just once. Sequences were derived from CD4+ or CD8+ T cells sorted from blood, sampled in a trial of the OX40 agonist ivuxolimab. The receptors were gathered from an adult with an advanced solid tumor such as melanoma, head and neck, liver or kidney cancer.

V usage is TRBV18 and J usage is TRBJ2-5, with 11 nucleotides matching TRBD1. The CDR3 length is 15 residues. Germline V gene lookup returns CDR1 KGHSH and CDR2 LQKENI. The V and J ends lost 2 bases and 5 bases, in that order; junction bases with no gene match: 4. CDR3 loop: CASSPTGTGGETQYF. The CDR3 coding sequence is TGTGCCAGCTCACCAACCGGGACAGGGGGGGAGACCCAGTACTTC. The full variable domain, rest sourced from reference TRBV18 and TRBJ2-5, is NAGVMQNPRHLVRRRGQEARLRCSPMKGHSHVYWYRQLPEEGLKFMVYLQKENIIDESGMPKERFSAEFPKEGPSILRIQQVVRGDSAAYFCASSPTGTGGETQYFGPGTRLLVL.

The CDR3 sequence: CANRLSYEQYF. CDR3 nucleotides: TGTGCCAACCGGTTGTCCTACGAGCAGTACTTC. The chain couples TRBV2 to TRBJ2-7, with D uncertain. The CDR3 covers 11 residues. The V gene's germline CDR1 is SNHLY and CDR2 FYNNEI. The V end was cut by 10 bases, the J end by 1 base, with 8 bases between. Drawing the rest from reference TRBV2 and TRBJ2-7, the complete variable domain is EPEVTQTPSHQVTQMGQEVILRCVPISNHLYFYWYRQILGQKVEFLVSFYNNEISEKSEIFDDQFSVERPDGSNFTLKIRSTKLEDSAMYFCANRLSYEQYFGPGTRLTVT.

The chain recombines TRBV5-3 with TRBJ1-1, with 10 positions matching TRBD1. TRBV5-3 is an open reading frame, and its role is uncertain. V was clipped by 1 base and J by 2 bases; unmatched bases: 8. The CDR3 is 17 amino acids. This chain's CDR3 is CARSLYGTGVSNTEAFF. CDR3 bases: TGTGCCAGAAGCTTGTACGGGACAGGGGTTAGTAACACTGAAGCTTTCTTT.